Listed below are T cell receptor beta chains from one sample, sequenced in a study of PD-L1 blockade in urothelial cancer. Sequencing used immunoSEQ multiplex PCR; TCRdb keeps in-frame clones, though not all of them. Here the sample spans about 17,000 clones, about nine tenths being singletons. The sample was PBMCs, taken around atezolizumab (anti-PD-L1) treatment. The source is a man between 65 and 80 years old with urothelial cancer. CDR3s include the opening cysteine and the closing phenylalanine or tryptophan. A D gene is named only where the DNA matches it firmly. Rows may omit the clone size; those that give it use once, few, many or a size class.

TRBD1 | TRBJ1-4 | NA | 14 | TRBV6-5 | TGTGCCAGCAGTTCCAAGGGGGCGGGTGAAAAACTGTTTTTT | CASSSKGAGEKLFF
NA | TRBJ1-5 | NA | 15 | TRBV19 | TGTGCCAGTAGTATAGGGCCCGGGAATAATCAGCCCCAGCATTTT | CASSIGPGNNQPQHF
NA | TRBJ1-4 | NA | 14 | TRBV6-1 | TGTGCCAGCAGTGACGGGGGGACTAATGAAAAACTGTTTTTT | CASSDGGTNEKLFF
TRBD1 | TRBJ2-2 | NA | 14 | TRBV5-1 | TGCGCCAGCAGCTCACAGGGGGCCTCCGGGGAGCTGTTTTTT | CASSSQGASGELFF
NA | TRBJ2-7 | few | 12 | TRBV7-9 | TGTGCCAGCAGCTTATATGGCGGGGAGCAGTACTTC | CASSLYGGEQYF
TRBD1 | TRBJ2-2 | NA | 15 | TRBV27 | TGTGCCAGCAGTTTTTCCGGGACAGGGTTGGGGGAGCTGTTTTTT | CASSFSGTGLGELFF
TRBD1 | TRBJ1-2 | NA | 13 | TRBV28 | TGTGCCAGCAGTTTCGAGACAGGGCGCGGCTACACCTTC | CASSFETGRGYTF
NA | TRBJ2-7 | few | 12 | TRBV4-1 | TGCGCCAGCAGCCACCCAGGCTACGAGCAGTACTTC | CASSHPGYEQYF
NA | TRBJ1-4 | NA | 13 | TRBV5-1 | TGCGCCAGCAGCTCCGGGATGGTAGAAAAACTGTTTTTT | CASSSGMVEKLFF
TRBD2 | TRBJ2-1 | NA | 17 | TRBV11-2 | TGTGCCAGCAGCTTAAGGGGCGGGGGGGCCTCCTACAATGAGCAGTTCTTC | CASSLRGGGASYNEQFF
NA | TRBJ2-1 | NA | 13 | TRBV25-1 | TGTGCCAGCTGCGGGCAGGAGTACAATGAGCAGTTCTTC | CASCGQEYNEQFF
TRBD1 | TRBJ1-2 | NA | 14 | TRBV5-1 | TGCGCCAGCAGAGGACAGGGGAGGGACTATGGCTACACCTTC | CASRGQGRDYGYTF
TRBD2 | TRBJ2-3 | once | 17 | TRBV7-9 | TGTGCCAGCAGCTCCACCGTAGCGGGGCCTAGCACAGATACGCAGTATTTT | CASSSTVAGPSTDTQYF
NA | TRBJ1-5 | NA | 17 | TRBV27 | TGTGCCAGCAGTCCACGTCAGGTATGGTCAGGCAATCAGCCCCAGCATTTT | CASSPRQVWSGNQPQHF
NA | TRBJ2-7 | few | 15 | TRBV11-2 | TGTGCCAGCAGCTTAGCCCCGGGTCCAAACTACGAGCAGTACTTC | CASSLAPGPNYEQYF
NA | TRBJ1-1 | NA | 12 | TRBV6-5 | TGTGCCAGCAGCCACGGGAGGGCTGAAGCTTTCTTT | CASSHGRAEAFF
TRBD1 | TRBJ1-4 | NA | 14 | TRBV7-9 | TGTGCCAGCAGCCGGGACAGCATAAATGAAAAACTGTTTTTT | CASSRDSINEKLFF
TRBD2 | TRBJ2-7 | NA | 12 | TRBV29-1 | TGCAGCGCCGAGGGAGGGTCCTACGAGCAGTACTTC | CSAEGGSYEQYF
NA | TRBJ2-7 | NA | 14 | TRBV2 | TGTGCCAGCAGTGACGGGGGGCCCGCCTACGAGCAGTACTTC | CASSDGGPAYEQYF
NA | TRBJ2-1 | NA | 14 | TRBV18 | TGTGCCAGCTCACCTGGGACACCCAACAATGAGCAGTTCTTC | CASSPGTPNNEQFF
TRBD2 | TRBJ2-1 | NA | 17 | TRBV11-2 | TGTGCCAGCAGCTTAGATCTAGCGGGGGGGCCGGGCAATGAGCAGTTCTTC | CASSLDLAGGPGNEQFF
NA | TRBJ1-6 | NA | 14 | TRBV5-1 | TGCGCCAGCAGCTTGAGCAGGGGTGGTTCACCCCTCCACTTT | CASSLSRGGSPLHF
TRBD1 | TRBJ1-5 | NA | 19 | TRBV4-1 | TGCGCCAGCAGCCAAGATCCAAGGGACAGCCCAAGGAGATATCAGCCCCAGCATTTT | CASSQDPRDSPRRYQPQHF
NA | TRBJ1-1 | NA | 11 | TRBV20-1 | TGCAGTGCTAGATCACAGGGTGAAGCTTTCTTT | CSARSQGEAFF
NA | TRBJ2-7 | NA | 13 | TRBV5-4 | TGTGCCAGCAGCTTTGTCCCCCAAGCCGAGCAGTACTTC | CASSFVPQAEQYF
NA | TRBJ1-6 | NA | 14 | TRBV30 | TGTGCCTGTCGATACAGGGTAGGAGGATCACCCCTCCACTTT | CACRYRVGGSPLHF
TRBD1 | TRBJ1-5 | NA | 16 | TRBV28 | TGTGCCAGCACCTCGATTGGGACAGGGAACAATCAGCCCCAGCATTTT | CASTSIGTGNNQPQHF
NA | TRBJ1-4 | NA | 13 | TRBV19 | TGTGCCAGTAGTATAGCCAGAAATGAAAAACTGTTTTTT | CASSIARNEKLFF
NA | TRBJ2-1 | NA | 14 | TRBV30 | TGTGCCTACACGGGGAGTAGCTCCTACAATGAGCAGTTCTTC | CAYTGSSSYNEQFF
NA | TRBJ2-1 | NA | 14 | TRBV19 | TGTGCCAGTAGTATAATAATCCAGGTCAATGAGCAGTTCTTC | CASSIIIQVNEQFF
TRBD1 | TRBJ2-1 | NA | 19 | TRBV19 | TGTGCCAGTAGTACGGCCGGGACAGGGGTTCTCAGTCGCTACAATGAGCAGTTCTTC | CASSTAGTGVLSRYNEQFF
TRBD2 | TRBJ2-3 | NA | 14 | TRBV5-1 | TGCGCCAGCACCCCTGCGGGGGGCACAGATACGCAGTATTTT | CASTPAGGTDTQYF
TRBD1 | TRBJ2-7 | NA | 15 | TRBV2 | TGTGCCAGCAGCCCGGGACAGGGAGTACAGTACGAGCAGTACTTC | CASSPGQGVQYEQYF
TRBD1 | TRBJ1-5 | NA | 13 | TRBV10-3 | TGTGCCATCAGTGCAGGGGGAGATCAGCCCCAGCATTTT | CAISAGGDQPQHF
TRBD1 | TRBJ1-1 | NA | 12 | TRBV2 | TGTGCCAGCAGTGAAGGAGCAGGGGGCGGTTTCTTT | CASSEGAGGGFF
TRBD1 | TRBJ1-2 | once | 14 | TRBV7-6 | TGTGCCAGCGGCTCCGGACAGGCCAACTATGGCTACACCTTC | CASGSGQANYGYTF
TRBD2 | TRBJ2-6 | NA | 16 | TRBV2 | TGTGCCAGCATCTTGCAAGCGGGGGGTGGGGCCAACGTCCTGACTTTC | CASILQAGGGANVLTF
NA | TRBJ2-2 | NA | 17 | TRBV10-3 | TGTGCCATCAGTGATCCGGCCGCCACAGATCACACCGGGGAGCTGTTTTTT | CAISDPAATDHTGELFF
NA | TRBJ2-7 | NA | 13 | TRBV5-1 | TGCGCCAGCAGCCCTCGGCAGGCCTACGAGCAGTACTTC | CASSPRQAYEQYF
TRBD1 | TRBJ2-1 | NA | 15 | TRBV19 | TGTGCCAGTAGTCCCACGGTGGGGACAGGGATAGAGCAGTTCTTC | CASSPTVGTGIEQFF
TRBD2 | TRBJ2-3 | NA | 16 | TRBV9 | TGTGCCAGCAGCTCCGGACTAGCGGGGATCACAGATACGCAGTATTTT | CASSSGLAGITDTQYF
NA | TRBJ1-3 | NA | 14 | TRBV7-9 | TGTGCCAGCAGCCGGGGCAGGGGAGAGGTCACCATATATTTT | CASSRGRGEVTIYF
TRBD2 | TRBJ2-1 | once | 14 | TRBV18 | TGTGCCAGCTCACCAGAGCGGGGGGACAATGAGCAGTTCTTC | CASSPERGDNEQFF
TRBD1 | TRBJ1-5 | few | 17 | TRBV19 | TGTGCCAGTAGTCGCCGGGACAGGGTTTCGGGCAATCAGCCCCAGCATTTT | CASSRRDRVSGNQPQHF
NA | TRBJ1-3 | NA | 15 | TRBV7-6 | TGTGCCAGCAGCTCGTCCCTGAGCTCTGGAAACACCATATATTTT | CASSSSLSSGNTIYF
TRBD2 | TRBJ2-5 | NA | 13 | TRBV5-1 | TGCGCCAGCAGGCGGGGGACCCAAGAGACCCAGTACTTC | CASRRGTQETQYF
NA | TRBJ1-2 | NA | 12 | TRBV29-1 | TGCAGCGTTGCAGGGCAAAACTATGGCTACACCTTC | CSVAGQNYGYTF
TRBD1 | TRBJ1-2 | NA | 16 | TRBV18 | TGTGCCAGCTCACCCAGACAGGGGATCGTGACTTATGGCTACACCTTC | CASSPRQGIVTYGYTF
NA | TRBJ1-5 | NA | 13 | TRBV19 | TGTGCCAGTAGCCGGGACTTCAATCAGCCCCAGCATTTT | CASSRDFNQPQHF
NA | TRBJ2-3 | NA | 12 | TRBV2 | TGTGCCAGCAGTGCCTGGGCCGGTACGCAGTATTTT | CASSAWAGTQYF
NA | TRBJ1-4 | NA | 19 | TRBV11-2 | TGTGCCAGCAGCTTAGCGCCCAGGGGTCCCCCCGCAACTAATGAAAAACTGTTTTTT | CASSLAPRGPPATNEKLFF
TRBD2 | TRBJ2-1 | NA | 14 | TRBV18 | TGTGCCAGCTCACCGGCTAGCGGGGGTTGGGAGCAGTTCTTC | CASSPASGGWEQFF